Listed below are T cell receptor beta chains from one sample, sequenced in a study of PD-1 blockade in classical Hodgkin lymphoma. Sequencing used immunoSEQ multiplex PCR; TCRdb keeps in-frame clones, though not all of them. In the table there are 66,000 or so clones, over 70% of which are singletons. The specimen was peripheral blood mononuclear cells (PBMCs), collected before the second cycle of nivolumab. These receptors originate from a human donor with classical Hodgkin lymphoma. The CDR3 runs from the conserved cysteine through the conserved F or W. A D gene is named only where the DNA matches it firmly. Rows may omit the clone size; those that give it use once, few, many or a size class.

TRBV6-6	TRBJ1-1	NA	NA	TGTGCCAGCAGTCTCCTAGGACGGATTGACACTGAAGCTTTCTTT	CASSLLGRIDTEAFF
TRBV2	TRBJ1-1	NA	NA	TGTGCCAGCAGCGAGGGGCGGACGAACACTGAAGCTTTCTTT	CASSEGRTNTEAFF
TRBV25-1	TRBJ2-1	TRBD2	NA	TGTGCCAGCAGAAGCAGCGGGGGGAATGAGCAGTTCTTC	CASRSSGGNEQFF
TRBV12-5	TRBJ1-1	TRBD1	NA	TGTGCTAGTGGTTTGGTACTCGGGACAGACACTGAAGCTTTCTTT	CASGLVLGTDTEAFF
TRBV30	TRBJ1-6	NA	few	TGTGCCTGGAGGTCCGGGGATAGGACTTCACCCCTCCACTTT	CAWRSGDRTSPLHF
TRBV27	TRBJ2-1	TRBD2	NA	TGTGCCAGCAGTTTATTAAGCGGGGGCTCCTACAATGAGCAGTTCTTC	CASSLLSGGSYNEQFF
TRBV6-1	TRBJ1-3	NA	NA	TGTGCCAGCAGTGTGGGGAGCTCTGGAAACACCATATATTTT	CASSVGSSGNTIYF
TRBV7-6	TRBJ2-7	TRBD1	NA	TGTGCCAGCAGCTTAGGGACAGGGGGTATCTACGAGCAGTACTTC	CASSLGTGGIYEQYF
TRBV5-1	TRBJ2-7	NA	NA	TGCGCCAGCAGCTTGGAACAGCCCTTGGGCGAGCAGTACTTC	CASSLEQPLGEQYF
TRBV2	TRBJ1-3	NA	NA	TGTGCCAGCAGTGAACCGGGCTCCTTTGGAAACACCATATATTTT	CASSEPGSFGNTIYF
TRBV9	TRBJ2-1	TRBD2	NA	TGTGCCAGCAGCCCCAGCGGGGACGCATTGGGTTCGCAGTTCTTC	CASSPSGDALGSQFF
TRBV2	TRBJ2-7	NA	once	TGTGCCAGCACAAAAGGAGGGAACGCTAATGAGCAGTACTTC	CASTKGGNANEQYF
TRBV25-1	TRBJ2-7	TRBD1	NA	TGTGCCAGCAGTGAATTTGGGGACAGGCCCTACGAGCAGTACTTC	CASSEFGDRPYEQYF
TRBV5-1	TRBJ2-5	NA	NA	TGCGCCAGCAGCTTGTTCCTAGCAGGAGAGACCCAGTACTTC	CASSLFLAGETQYF
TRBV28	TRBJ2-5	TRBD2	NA	TGTGCCAGCACCTTAGGGGCGGGAGGAGGTATGGAGACCCAGTACTTC	CASTLGAGGGMETQYF
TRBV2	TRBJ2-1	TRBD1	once	TGTGCCAGCAGTGGACAGGGGTACAATGAGCAGTTCTTC	CASSGQGYNEQFF
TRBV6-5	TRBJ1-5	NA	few	TGTGCCAGCAGTCCAGGACATTATAGCAATCAGCCCCAGCATTTT	CASSPGHYSNQPQHF
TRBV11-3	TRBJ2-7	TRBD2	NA	TGTGCCAGCAGCTTACTCGCGGGAGTCTGGCAAGGCGAGCAGTACTTC	CASSLLAGVWQGEQYF
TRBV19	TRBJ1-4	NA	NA	TGTGCCAGCCGCGAGCGAGGGGCGGGGGAAAAACTGTTTTTT	CASRERGAGEKLFF
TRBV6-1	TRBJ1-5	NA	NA	TGTGCCAGCCGAGACGGGATCAATCAGCCCCAGCATTTT	CASRDGINQPQHF
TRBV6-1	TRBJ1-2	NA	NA	TGTGCCAGCAGCCCACTTGACAGCAACTATGGCTACACCTTC	CASSPLDSNYGYTF
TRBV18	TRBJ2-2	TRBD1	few	TGTGCCAGCTCACCGACAGGGGGCTTGGACGGGGAGCTGTTTTTT	CASSPTGGLDGELFF
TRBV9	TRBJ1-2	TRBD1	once	TGTGCCAGCAGCGAGGGGACAGAGGGCTACACCTTC	CASSEGTEGYTF
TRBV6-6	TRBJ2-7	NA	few	TGTGCCAGCAGTTACTCAGGGTCCTACGAGCAGTACTTC	CASSYSGSYEQYF
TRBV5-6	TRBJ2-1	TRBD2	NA	TGTGCCAGCAGGCCCGGGACTAGCGGGAATGGTGAGCAGTTCTTC	CASRPGTSGNGEQFF
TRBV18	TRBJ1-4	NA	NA	TGTGCCAGCTCACTCCCATGGGAGGGAACTGAAAAACTGTTTTTT	CASSLPWEGTEKLFF
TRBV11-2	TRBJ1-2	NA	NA	TGTGCCAGCAGCGGTAGTCCCAGCTATGGCTACACCTTC	CASSGSPSYGYTF
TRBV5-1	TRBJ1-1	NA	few	TGCGCCAGCAGCCCCGACGGAGATAGGAGCACTGAAGCTTTCTTT	CASSPDGDRSTEAFF
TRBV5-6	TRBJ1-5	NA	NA	TGTGCCAGCAGCTTGGGGCAGGTGGATCAGCCCCAGCATTTT	CASSLGQVDQPQHF
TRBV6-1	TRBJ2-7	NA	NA	TGTGCCAGCACCCCCGTAACTGGGGTATCGAGAGAGCAGTACTTC	CASTPVTGVSREQYF
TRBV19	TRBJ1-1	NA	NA	TGTGCCAGTAGGGATGGGGGCCGGAACACTGAAGCTTTCTTT	CASRDGGRNTEAFF
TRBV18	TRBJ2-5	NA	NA	TGTGCCAGCTCACCAAACTTTGGGGCCCAAGAGACCCAGTACTTC	CASSPNFGAQETQYF
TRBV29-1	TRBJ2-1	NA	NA	TGCAGCGTTTCCCCGGGGCATGAGCAGTTCTTC	CSVSPGHEQFF
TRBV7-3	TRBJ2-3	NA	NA	TGTGCCAGCAGCTCCGGAGCGGGAGATACGCAGTATTTT	CASSSGAGDTQYF
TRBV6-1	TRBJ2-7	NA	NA	TGTGCCAGCAGTGGGCCTCGGACCGAACTCGGATACGAGCAGTACTTC	CASSGPRTELGYEQYF
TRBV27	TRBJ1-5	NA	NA	TGTGCCAGCAGTGCCCTGGGGGGATCTATCCAGCCCCAGCATTTT	CASSALGGSIQPQHF
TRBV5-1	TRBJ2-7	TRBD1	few	TGCGCCAGCAGCACGGGACAGGGTACCTACGAGCAGTACTTC	CASSTGQGTYEQYF
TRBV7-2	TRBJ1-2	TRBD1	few	TGTGCCAGCAGTAGACAGGGACCTCTAAACTATGGCTACACCTTC	CASSRQGPLNYGYTF
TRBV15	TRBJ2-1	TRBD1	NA	TGTGCCACCAGCAGAGAGGGACAGGGGTACCATGAGCAGTTCTTC	CATSREGQGYHEQFF
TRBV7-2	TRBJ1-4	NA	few	TGTGCCAGCAGCGTCACAGGGTTATTTAATGAAAAACTGTTTTTT	CASSVTGLFNEKLFF
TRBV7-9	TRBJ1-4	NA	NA	TGTGCCAGCAGCTTAGTCCGTGGGACCGGTCCAACTAATGAAAAACTGTTTTTT	CASSLVRGTGPTNEKLFF
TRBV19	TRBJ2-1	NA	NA	TGTGCCAGTAGTAGCGAAGGAACAGGGTGGAATGAGCAGTTCTTC	CASSSEGTGWNEQFF
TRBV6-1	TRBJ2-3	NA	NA	TGTGCCAGCAGTGATCAGAGGGCAGGGGCAGATACGCAGTATTTT	CASSDQRAGADTQYF
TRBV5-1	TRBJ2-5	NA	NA	TGCGCCAGCAGCTTGTTGGGGTCCCAAGAGACCCAGTACTTC	CASSLLGSQETQYF
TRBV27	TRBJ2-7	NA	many	TGTGCCAGCAGTTTCGACAGAAGCTCCTACGAGCAGTACTTC	CASSFDRSSYEQYF
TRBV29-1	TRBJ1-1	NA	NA	TGCAGCGTCGACGCGCCCGGGCACATGAACACTGAAGCTTTCTTT	CSVDAPGHMNTEAFF
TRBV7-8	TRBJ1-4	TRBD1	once	TGTGCCAGCTCTTCAGGGGGGGCTGGGGAAAAACTGTTTTTT	CASSSGGAGEKLFF
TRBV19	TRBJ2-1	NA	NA	TGTGCCAGTACCTCCCTCCAGCGGCCCAGCTCCTACAATGAGCAGTTCTTC	CASTSLQRPSSYNEQFF
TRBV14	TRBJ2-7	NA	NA	TGTGCCAGCAGCCAAGAGACTAACTACGAGCAGTACTTC	CASSQETNYEQYF
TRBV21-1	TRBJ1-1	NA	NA	TGTGCCAGCCTAACAGGGTTGAACACTGAAGCTTTCTTT	CASLTGLNTEAFF
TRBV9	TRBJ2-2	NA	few	TGTGCCAGCAGCGGGGCCGAGGACCCCGGGGAGCTGTTTTTT	CASSGAEDPGELFF
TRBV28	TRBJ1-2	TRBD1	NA	TGTGCCAGCAGTTCCGGGGGACAGACCAAGCTCTATGGCTACACCTTC	CASSSGGQTKLYGYTF
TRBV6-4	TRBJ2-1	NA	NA	TGTGCCAGCAGTGACTCTGGCTGGAACAATGAGCAGTTCTTC	CASSDSGWNNEQFF
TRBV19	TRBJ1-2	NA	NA	TGTGCCAGTAATGGCGAAAGAGGTGGCTTCTATGGCTACACCTTC	CASNGERGGFYGYTF
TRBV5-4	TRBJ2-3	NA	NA	TGTGCCAGCAGCTTGAGGGGGAGAGGGACAGATACGCAGTATTTT	CASSLRGRGTDTQYF
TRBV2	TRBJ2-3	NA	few	TGTGCCAGCAGTGATGAAGGACAGCCCACAGATACGCAGTATTTT	CASSDEGQPTDTQYF
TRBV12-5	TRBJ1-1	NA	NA	TGTGCTAGTGGTCTGGGGACAAACACTGAAGCTTTCTTT	CASGLGTNTEAFF
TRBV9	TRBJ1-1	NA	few	TGTGCCAGCAGCGGTTCCGGGTGGACTGAAGCTTTCTTT	CASSGSGWTEAFF
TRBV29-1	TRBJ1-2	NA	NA	TGCAGCGTACAGACAATAGGGTACTATGGCTACACCTTC	CSVQTIGYYGYTF